The next 9 T cell receptor beta chains were all read from a single sample in a study of PD-1 blockade in classical Hodgkin lymphoma. The time point was: cycle 4 day 1 (C4D1), after more than 5 weeks of nivolumab. Every single patient, without exception, relapsed after autologous stem cell transplantation, and brentuximab vedotin exposure varied. The assay was immunoSEQ multiplex PCR, and TCRdb's table has in-frame clones only and misses some. The sample has approximately 65,000 clones; 75% to 95% are singletons. The sample in question was peripheral blood mononuclear cells (PBMCs), obtained before the fourth cycle of nivolumab. The receptors shown here come from a human donor with classical Hodgkin lymphoma.

V and J are TRBV28 and TRBJ2-7; D gene ambiguous. V was shortened by 3 bases and J by 7 bases, with 13 bases between the two germline ends. The CDR3 has 13 residues. Germline CDR1 reads MDHEN; CDR2 reads SYDVKM. In DNA form, the CDR3 reads TGTGCCAGCAGTTTCCGGGCCTTGGGGGAGCAGTACTTC. This encodes CASSFRALGEQYF.

This clone was detected once. The chain uses TRBV27 and TRBJ1-2; D unclear. The V and J ends lost 6 bases and 7 bases respectively, with 18 bases between them. In germline, CDR1 is MNHEY, CDR2 SMNVEV (reference sequence). The length of the CDR3 is 14 residues. CDR3 in DNA: TGTGCCAGCAGCCCCAGCGGGCCTGGAGTTGGCTACACCTTC. Its translation is CASSPSGPGVGYTF.

The chain is built from TRBV15 and TRBJ2-3; D unresolved. The CDR3 runs to 14 residues. V was cut by 4 bases and J by 0 bases, with 8 bases left in between. CDR1 LNHNV and CDR2 YYDKDF come from the germline V gene (reference sequence). CDR3: CATSTDGSTDTQYF. The CDR3 DNA is TGTGCCACCAGCACCGACGGAAGCACAGATACGCAGTATTTT.

The chain is built from TRBV19 and TRBJ2-1, with D possibly matching TRBD1 (6 bases). The CDR3 length is 14 residues. The germline V gene encodes CDR1 LNHDA and CDR2 SQIVND (reference sequence). V lost 2 bases to trimming and J lost 6 bases, with 11 bases between them. The CDR3 spells CASSIQGHGNEQFF. The CDR3 coding sequence is TGTGCCAGTAGTATACAGGGGCACGGCAATGAGCAGTTCTTC.

The chain employs TRBV6-1 and TRBJ1-1; no reliable D call. Between the trimmed V and J ends, which lost 4 bases and 4 bases, there was a span of 10 bases. This CDR3 comprises 13 residues. Per germline, CDR1 MNHNS and CDR2 SASEGT. The CDR3 nucleotides are TGTGCCAGCAGTGCTAAGGGAGGCACTGAAGCTTTCTTT. Its protein is CASSAKGGTEAFF.

The rearrangement uses TRBV27 and TRBJ2-3; 8 bases agree with TRBD1. There are 14 residues in the CDR3. The trim removed 4 bases at V and 4 bases at J, leaving 4 bases unmatched. Germline-derived CDR1 and CDR2 are MNHEY and SMNVEV (reference sequence). The CDR3 is CASSSGQGPDTQYF. The CDR3 bases are TGTGCCAGCAGTTCTGGACAGGGTCCAGATACGCAGTATTTT.

The rearrangement joins TRBV28 to TRBJ1-2; D is unclear. V lost 10 bases to trimming and J lost 7 bases, with 16 bases between them. Per the germline V gene, CDR1 is MDHEN and CDR2 is SYDVKM. CDR3 length: 12 residues. CDR3 sequence reads: CATVLGSGGYTF. Written as DNA, the CDR3 is TGTGCCACCGTCCTAGGGTCCGGTGGCTACACCTTC.

This sequence joins TRBV4-2 and TRBJ1-2; TRBD1 agrees at 7 bases. Germline V gene sequence: CDR1 LGHNA, CDR2 YNFKEQ. The V and J ends lost 0 bases and 4 bases, in that order; junction bases with no gene match: 5. This CDR3 comprises 15 residues. The CDR3 coding sequence is TGTGCCAGCAGCCAAGAGCCGGGACAGATCTATGGCTACACCTTC. Its translation is CASSQEPGQIYGYTF.

This rearrangement joins TRBV19 to TRBJ1-1, with D possibly matching TRBD1 (6 bases). The CDR3 runs to 13 residues. Deletions cut 5 bases from V and 6 bases from J, with 13 bases between. Germline loops: CDR1 LNHDA, CDR2 SQIVND (reference sequence). The CDR3 here is CASSGWTASEAFF. The CDR3 DNA reads as TGTGCCAGTAGTGGCTGGACAGCCTCTGAAGCTTTCTTT.